Each of the 22 T cell receptor beta chains below was sequenced from the same sample in a study of T-cell reconstitution after alpha-beta-depleted transplantation in children. Preparation of the TCRbeta library was carried out with unique molecular identifiers. TCRdb itself ran the PCR reads through MiXCR, one entry per CDR3 protein. This table has around 200,000 distinct CDR3 sequences, around 10% appearing once. Source: PBMCs from the stem cell graft donor, taken from the stem cell graft. Receptor source: a human donor who donated a stem cell graft to a child with acute lymphoblastic leukemia.

The table lists this clonotype with many counts. J is TRBJ1-5 and V is TRBV5-1; no firm D call. This CDR3 region has 15 residues. V lost 0 bases, J lost 5 bases, and 12 bases lay in between. Germline loops: CDR1 SGHRS, CDR2 YFSETQ. CDR3 DNA sequence: TGCGCCAGCAGCTTGGAAGGCAGGTGGGATCAGCCCCAGCATTTT. Translation gives CASSLEGRWDQPQHF.

This chain uses TRBV19 with TRBJ1-1, with a possible D match to TRBD1 (6 bases). With 4 bases removed from V and 1 base from J, the gap between germline ends came to 16 bases. CDR1 and CDR2 (germline): LNHDA, SQIVND (reference sequence). The CDR3 has 16 amino acids. DNA of the CDR3: TGTGCCAGTAGTACTTCCAGGACAGCCGGGAACACTGAAGCTTTCTTT. It yields the protein CASSTSRTAGNTEAFF.

This clonotype was seen at least ten times. J is TRBJ1-6 and V is TRBV7-8; TRBD1 agrees at 10 bases. The trim removed 7 bases at V and 1 base at J, leaving 4 bases unmatched. The CDR3 has 16 amino acids. Germline V gene lookup returns CDR1 SGHVS and CDR2 FQNEAQ. The CDR3 DNA reads as TGTGCCAGCATGGGACAGGGGTTTTCCTATAATTCACCCCTCCACTTT. Translated, it gives CASMGQGFSYNSPLHF.

There are many counts of this clonotype. V is TRBV12-3 or TRBV12-4 and J is TRBJ2-1, with 8 bases that match TRBD1. The CDR3 length is 15 residues. Trimming took 5 bases from V and 6 from J; bases not matched to a gene: 9. CDR3 amino acids: CASSPQGAQTNEQFF. As DNA, the CDR3 is TGTGCCAGCAGTCCCCAGGGGGCGCAGACCAATGAGCAGTTCTTC.

This clonotype has more than one count but fewer than ten. V and J are TRBV6-5 and TRBJ2-4; TRBD1 matches 8 bases. The CDR3 runs to 14 residues. After removal of 2 bases from V and 7 bases from J, the junction contained 4 bases not matched to a gene. The V gene's germline CDR1 is MNHEY and CDR2 SVGAGI. The CDR3 protein is CASSYDPGGNIQYF. The CDR3 DNA reads as TGTGCCAGCAGTTACGATCCAGGGGGCAACATTCAGTACTTC.

V is TRBV25-1 and J is TRBJ2-1, with unresolved D. Trimming stripped 5 bases from V and 0 bases from J, with 8 bases between. The CDR3 is 14 residues long. Germline values: CDR1 MGHDK, CDR2 SYGVNS. In DNA form, the CDR3 reads TGTGCCAGCAGTTTCGGGCCCTCCTACAATGAGCAGTTCTTC. Amino acids: CASSFGPSYNEQFF.

This clonotype showed up many times. The rearrangement joins TRBV5-1 to TRBJ2-3; D gene ambiguous. Germline-derived CDR1 and CDR2 are SGHRS and YFSETQ. The CDR3 is made up of 15 amino acids. V dropped 0 bases and J dropped 0 bases, with 8 bases sitting between them. CDR3 bases: TGCGCCAGCAGCTTGGGATTCTCTAGCACAGATACGCAGTATTTT. This encodes CASSLGFSSTDTQYF.

The chain recombines TRBV11-1 with TRBJ2-1, with 12 bases lining up with TRBD2. V lost 0 bases to trimming and J lost 5 bases; unmatched junction nucleotides: 14. Germline V gives CDR1 SGHAT, CDR2 FQDESV (reference sequence). This CDR3 contains 20 residues. The DNA for the CDR3 is TGTGCCAGCAGCTTAGCTCTGCGACTAGCGGGGGCTGGTCGTGACAATGAGCAGTTCTTC. Protein sequence: CASSLALRLAGAGRDNEQFF.

This clonotype was observed many times. This sequence joins TRBV12-3 or TRBV12-4 and TRBJ1-5, with D possibly TRBD1 on 6 matching bases. The CDR3 is 14 amino acids. Trimming took off 2 bases at V and 3 bases at J, with 8 bases between the two ends. CDR3 sequence (DNA): TGTGCCAGCAGTTTACGGGGGGCCAATCAGCCCCAGCATTTT. Its translation is CASSLRGANQPQHF.

This clonotype showed up just a few times. This chain uses TRBV20-1 with TRBJ2-3, with D uncertain. Trimming stripped 6 bases from V and 6 bases from J, with 7 bases between. The CDR3 spans 10 residues. In germline, CDR1 is DFQATT, CDR2 SNEGSKA (reference sequence). Here the CDR3 reads CSAFHDTQYF. The DNA of the CDR3 is TGCAGTGCCTTTCACGATACGCAGTATTTT.

The chain joins TRBV4-1 to TRBJ2-7; D might be TRBD1 (6 bases). The CDR3 contains 12 residues. V dropped 6 bases and J dropped 6 bases, with 12 bases sitting between them. The V gene's germline CDR1 is MGHRA and CDR2 YSYEKL. CDR3 nucleotides: TGCGCCAGCAGTCCCAGGGGTTTCGAGCAGTACTTC. Residues: CASSPRGFEQYF.

The chain couples TRBV13 to TRBJ1-2; 8 bases match TRBD1. The CDR3 sequence is 14 residues long. Unmatched junction bases numbered 5, after V lost 6 bases and J lost 2 bases. The V gene's germline CDR1 is PRHDT and CDR2 FYEKMQ (reference sequence). DNA of the CDR3: TGTGCCAGCAGGAGGACAGGGACAAACTATGGCTACACCTTC. This sequence encodes CASRRTGTNYGYTF.

This clonotype came up many times. The rearrangement links TRBV2 to TRBJ2-1; D not resolved. Trimming took 7 bases from V and 9 from J, leaving 10 bases between them. Germline loops: CDR1 SNHLY, CDR2 FYNNEI. This CDR3 contains 11 residues. CDR3 amino acids: CASKLVTEQFF. CDR3 in DNA: TGTGCCAGCAAATTGGTCACTGAGCAGTTCTTC.

The table lists this clonotype with a few counts. J is TRBJ2-5 and V is TRBV29-1, with 9 bases lining up with TRBD1. The CDR3 loop spans 15 amino acids. V lost 7 bases and J lost 5; bases outside the gene matches: 14. Germline V gene sequence: CDR1 SQVTM, CDR2 ANQGSEA. CDR3 in DNA: TGCAGCGCCGCGACAGGGGGTGATCGGGCGGAGACCCAGTACTTC. It yields the protein CSAATGGDRAETQYF.

The J gene is TRBJ1-2, the V gene TRBV20-1, with a weak D call TRBD1 (5 bases). Trimming shortened V by 1 base and J by 8 bases, and 26 bases separated the two germline ends. This CDR3 spans 17 amino acids. Per the germline V gene, CDR1 is DFQATT and CDR2 is SNEGSKA (reference sequence). CDR3 sequence (DNA): TGCAGTGCTAGAGCCCCCCCAGGGAGAGGGACGGGTGGGGGCTACACCTTC. Translating it yields CSARAPPGRGTGGGYTF.

This clonotype was counted many times. V gene TRBV25-1 combines with J gene TRBJ1-1; D is unclear. The CDR3 has 13 amino acids. Looked up from germline, CDR1 is MGHDK and CDR2 is SYGVNS. Trimming pared 4 bases from V and 0 bases from J, leaving 6 bases between. The CDR3 is CASSVSMNTEAFF. CDR3 nucleotide sequence: TGTGCCAGCAGTGTTTCCATGAACACTGAAGCTTTCTTT.

The chain links TRBV2 to TRBJ1-1; D may be TRBD1 (6 bases). There are 20 residues in the CDR3. Trimming removed 6 bases from V and 1 base from J, with 30 bases in between. In germline, CDR1 is SNHLY, CDR2 FYNNEI. The DNA for the CDR3 is TGTGCCAGCAGCCCGAGGGGGGTGGCCAGCGACCCTTTAAGGAACACTGAAGCTTTCTTT. This gives the protein CASSPRGVASDPLRNTEAFF.

The sample holds a few counts of this clonotype. This rearrangement joins TRBV5-1 to TRBJ2-6; tentative D call: TRBD1 (5 bases). Trimming took off 3 bases at V and 0 bases at J, with 19 bases between the two ends. The CDR3 loop spans 19 amino acids. Per the germline V gene, CDR1 is SGHRS and CDR2 is YFSETQ. In nucleotides, the CDR3 is TGCGCCAGCAGCTCAGTGACAGCCACACAATTCTCTGGGGCCAACGTCCTGACTTTC. Translated, it gives CASSSVTATQFSGANVLTF.

The sample holds a few counts of this clonotype. The rearrangement links TRBV5-5 to TRBJ1-1; 9 bases match TRBD1. There are 15 residues in the CDR3. Per germline, CDR1 SGHKS and CDR2 YYEKEE (reference sequence). V trimming: 4 bases; J trimming: 5 bases; junction bases outside the gene matches: 9. The CDR3 nucleotides read TGTGCCAGCAGCCCCAGTCTCGACAGGGGGACTGAAGCTTTCTTT. Translation gives CASSPSLDRGTEAFF.

This clonotype occurred a few times. This chain joins TRBV20-1 and TRBJ1-1; TRBD1 might be the D (5 bases). The CDR3 spans 13 residues. Deletions cut 4 bases from V and 3 bases from J, with 12 bases between. From germline, CDR1 is DFQATT and CDR2 SNEGSKA (reference sequence). CDR3 region: CSAISDRDTEAFF. In DNA form, the CDR3 reads TGCAGTGCTATATCCGACAGAGACACTGAAGCTTTCTTT.

This clonotype was picked up many times. J is TRBJ2-2 and V is TRBV12-3 or TRBV12-4; D is possibly TRBD2 (7 bases). The CDR3 consists of 14 residues. V was clipped by 6 bases and J by 5 bases, with 13 bases between them. The CDR3 DNA is TGTGCCAGCAGAATGGGAGGGGGAACCGGGGAGCTGTTTTTT. Translation: CASRMGGGTGELFF.

Ten or more counts support this clonotype. The gene calls are TRBV15 and TRBJ1-1; D remains unclear. Trimming took 8 bases from V and 2 from J, leaving 9 bases between them. CDR1 is LNHNV, CDR2 YYDKDF, per germline (reference sequence). The CDR3 totals 12 residues. The CDR3 region is CATADHNTEAFF. CDR3 coding DNA: TGTGCCACCGCAGACCATAACACTGAAGCTTTCTTT.